The 7 T cell receptor beta chains below come from one sample, sequenced in a study of identical twins. TCRdb re-derived calls from the 5' RACE reads in MiXCR, one entry per CDR3 protein. The data contain some 460,000 distinct CDR3 sequences, 14% of them singletons. The same data also contributed to another study, on yellow fever vaccine responses in identical twins.

Source material: CD4+ T cells sorted from blood. The receptors stem from a woman aged 18-29 years in good health.

V gene TRBV2 combines with J gene TRBJ2-1, with 13 bases fitting TRBD2. Looked up from germline, CDR1 is SNHLY and CDR2 is FYNNEI. V shed 4 bases and J 14 bases; nucleotides not matched to a gene: 14. The CDR3 contains 16 residues. DNA of the CDR3: TGTGCCAGCAGTGTAGGGACTAGCGGGACATTTAGTCGGGAGTTCTTC. Protein product: CASSVGTSGTFSREFF.

This clonotype was observed a handful of times. The V call is TRBV6-2 or TRBV6-3, the J call TRBJ2-7; TRBD1 matches at 9 bases. Germline CDR1 MNHEY, CDR2 SVGEGT. CDR3 length equals 14 residues. Germline trimming cut 7 bases from V and 5 bases from J; bases unmatched to any gene: 9. The CDR3 protein is CASTRQGVFDEQYF. CDR3 coding DNA: TGTGCCAGCACTCGACAGGGGGTTTTTGACGAGCAGTACTTC.

This clonotype came up a few times. The chain carries TRBV9 and TRBJ2-2, with D possibly matching TRBD2 (5 bases). This CDR3 has 15 amino acids. The V end was cut by 2 bases, the J end by 2 bases, with 10 bases between. In germline, CDR1 is SGDLS, CDR2 YYNGEE. The CDR3 DNA follows: TGTGCCAGCAGCGTTACTAGTGCAAACACCGGGGAGCTGTTTTTT. Translating gives CASSVTSANTGELFF. Drawing the rest from reference TRBV9 and TRBJ2-2, the complete variable domain is DSGVTQTPKHLITATGQRVTLRCSPRSGDLSVYWYQQSLDQGLQFLIQYYNGEERAKGNILERFSAQQFPDLHSELNLSSLELGDSALYFCASSVTSANTGELFFGEGSRLTVL.

This chain connects TRBV6-2 or TRBV6-3 to TRBJ1-1; TRBD1 aligns across 7 bases. Germline V gene sequence: CDR1 MNHEY, CDR2 SVGEGT. CDR3 length: 17 amino acids. V dropped 5 bases and J dropped 0; count of bases not matched to a gene: 12. CDR3 region: CASSHPGQTFMNTEAFF. The CDR3 DNA is TGTGCCAGCAGTCATCCGGGACAGACATTCATGAACACTGAAGCTTTCTTT.

This clonotype has ten or more counts. V gene TRBV20-1 combines with J gene TRBJ1-5; D is uncertain. V lost 4 bases, J lost 2 bases, and 12 bases lay in between. Germline V CDR1 and CDR2: DFQATT, SNEGSKA (reference sequence). The length of the CDR3 is 14 residues. CDR3 nucleotide sequence: TGCAGTGCTAAGGGCGAGGCGGGCAATCAGCCCCAGCATTTT. This encodes CSAKGEAGNQPQHF.

This clonotype was seen a few times. The gene calls are TRBV9 and TRBJ2-5; TRBD2 agrees at 13 bases. V gave up 3 bases and J gave up 4 bases; unmatched junction bases: 9. The CDR3 is made up of 17 amino acids. Looked up from germline, CDR1 is SGDLS and CDR2 is YYNGEE. The CDR3 nucleotides read TGTGCCAGCAGCGAAGGGGGACTAGCGGGGAGGTTAGAGACCCAGTACTTC. Protein sequence: CASSEGGLAGRLETQYF.

The sample holds a few counts of this clonotype. V is TRBV27 and J is TRBJ2-1; D gene uncertain. V lost 2 bases to trimming and J lost 6 bases, with 14 bases between them. The CDR3 totals 15 residues. CDR1 and CDR2 from the germline V gene are MNHEY and SMNVEV (reference sequence). The CDR3 nucleotides read TGTGCCAGCAGTTTAGGGTCGGGCAGTCTCAATGAGCAGTTCTTC. It encodes CASSLGSGSLNEQFF.